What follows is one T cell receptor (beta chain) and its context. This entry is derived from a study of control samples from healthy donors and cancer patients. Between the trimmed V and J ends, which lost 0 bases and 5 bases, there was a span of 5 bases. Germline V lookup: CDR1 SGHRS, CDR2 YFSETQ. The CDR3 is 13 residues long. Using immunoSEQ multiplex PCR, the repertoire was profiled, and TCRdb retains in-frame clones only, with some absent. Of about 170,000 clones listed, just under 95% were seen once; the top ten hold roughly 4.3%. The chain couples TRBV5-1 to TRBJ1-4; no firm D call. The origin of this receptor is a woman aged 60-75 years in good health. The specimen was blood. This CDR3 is CASSLVINEKLFF. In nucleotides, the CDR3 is TGCGCCAGCAGCTTGGTCATAAATGAAAAACTGTTTTTT.